These 24 T cell receptor beta chains came from one sample sequenced in a study of CXCR3 chemokines and chemotherapy response in bladder cancer. Via MiXCR, TCRdb re-called the PCR reads, giving one row per CDR3 protein. The table has 5,000 to 6,500 distinct CDR3 sequences, approximately 14% seen once. Sample acquisition took place from a patient whose treatment included neoadjuvant chemotherapy. The receptor set was obtained from a human donor with bladder cancer that responded to neoadjuvant chemotherapy.

This clonotype has more than one count but fewer than ten. This chain joins TRBV14 and TRBJ2-1, with 10 bases matching TRBD2. In germline, CDR1 is SGHDN, CDR2 FVKESK. V dropped 4 bases and J dropped 9; count of bases not matched to a gene: 15. The CDR3 covers 17 residues. CDR3 sequence: CASSPLAWSGRAGEQFF. CDR3 nucleotide sequence: TGTGCCAGCAGCCCACTGGCTTGGAGCGGGAGGGCCGGTGAGCAGTTCTTC.

This clonotype was found a few times. The chain has TRBV20-1 and TRBJ1-4; TRBD1 is a possible D gene (5 bases). This CDR3 region has 14 residues. V was cut by 0 bases and J by 1 base, with 6 bases left in between. Germline V gene data show CDR1 as DFQATT and CDR2 as SNEGSKA (reference sequence). CDR3 loop: CSARDRVTNEKLFF. DNA of the CDR3: TGCAGTGCTAGAGACAGGGTAACTAATGAAAAACTGTTTTTT.

The sample holds many counts of this clonotype. This sequence joins TRBV18 and TRBJ2-2; the match to TRBD2 covers 9 bases. CDR1 is KGHSH, CDR2 LQKENI, per germline. Trimming took 1 base from V and 3 from J; bases not matched to a gene: 6. The length of the CDR3 is 17 residues. The chain's CDR3 is CASSPRLAGADTGELFF. The CDR3 DNA sequence: TGTGCCAGCTCACCACGCTTAGCGGGAGCCGACACCGGGGAGCTGTTTTTT.

In its sample, this clonotype was seen many times. The chain carries TRBV7-9 and TRBJ2-1, with 7 positions matching TRBD2. The length of the CDR3 is 14 residues. The ends lost 2 bases at V and 8 bases at J; junction bases unmatched: 6. CDR1 and CDR2 from the germline V gene are SEHNR and FQNEAQ (reference sequence). The CDR3: CASSLRPSGDEQFF. For the CDR3, the DNA is TGTGCCAGCAGCTTACGTCCTAGCGGTGATGAGCAGTTCTTC.

This clonotype is medium-sized by share. This chain links TRBV6-6 with TRBJ2-2; D is undetermined. The V and J ends lost 7 bases and 2 bases respectively, with 17 bases between them. Germline CDR1 and CDR2: MNHNY and SVGAGI (reference sequence). The CDR3 is 16 amino acids. The CDR3 bases are TGTGCCAGCACCCCAGACACCTCCGCAAACACCGGGGAGCTGTTTTTT. Translating it yields CASTPDTSANTGELFF.

This clonotype is termed medium-sized. This chain connects TRBV19 to TRBJ2-7; perhaps TRBD2 as D (5 bases). Looked up from germline, CDR1 is LNHDA and CDR2 is SQIVND (reference sequence). V was cut by 3 bases and J by 4 bases, with 22 bases left in between. This CDR3 has 17 amino acids. Here the CDR3 reads CASSMRFGVRVGYEQYF. The CDR3 bases are TGTGCCAGTAGTATGAGATTCGGGGTACGTGTTGGATACGAGCAGTACTTC.

This clonotype counts as medium-sized. V usage is TRBV27 and J usage is TRBJ1-6, with TRBD1 as a possible D gene (6 bases). CDR1 is MNHEY, CDR2 SMNVEV, per germline (reference sequence). The V and J ends lost 6 bases and 7 bases respectively, with 10 bases between them. The CDR3 is made up of 13 amino acids. The DNA of the CDR3 is TGTGCCAGCAGGAACAGGGAAAATTCACCCCTCCACTTT. Translation: CASRNRENSPLHF.

This clonotype is labeled medium-sized. This sequence joins TRBV10-3 and TRBJ2-1; 10 bases align to TRBD1. In germline, CDR1 is ENHRY, CDR2 SYGVKD. CDR3 length: 16 residues. J lost 1 base, V lost 5 bases, and 5 bases had no gene match. CDR3 DNA: TGTGCCATCAGTCCGGGACAGGGGTTGTCCTACAATGAGCAGTTCTTC. Translated: CAISPGQGLSYNEQFF.

This clonotype is labeled as medium-sized. V and J are TRBV24-1 and TRBJ1-2; 8 positions agree with TRBD1. The CDR3 consists of 16 residues. CDR1 and CDR2 from the germline V gene are KGHDR and SFDVKD. V gave up 4 bases and J gave up 4 bases; unmatched junction bases: 10. CDR3: CATSDLGQGGVYGYTF. The CDR3 nucleotides are TGTGCCACCAGTGACCTTGGACAGGGTGGGGTCTATGGCTACACCTTC.

This chain joins TRBV15 and TRBJ2-7; D may be TRBD2 (5 bases). The CDR3 is 12 amino acids. Trimming pared 5 bases from V and 3 bases from J, leaving 8 bases between. Per the germline V gene, CDR1 is LNHNV and CDR2 is YYDKDF (reference sequence). CDR3 amino acids: CATSGSGYEQYF. CDR3 DNA sequence: TGTGCCACCAGCGGGAGTGGCTACGAGCAGTACTTC.

This sequence joins TRBV7-3 and TRBJ2-1; D is undetermined. V lost 1 base and J lost 10, with 11 bases in between. The CDR3 is 13 amino acids. Germline loops: CDR1 SGHTA, CDR2 FQGTGA. The CDR3 loop reads CASSLIYGLEQFF. CDR3 sequence (DNA): TGTGCCAGCAGCTTAATCTACGGCCTAGAGCAGTTCTTC.

Judged by abundance, this clonotype is medium-sized (0.01 to 0.1%). This chain links TRBV29-1 with TRBJ2-5; the D gene is possibly TRBD2 (6 bases). CDR1 is SQVTM, CDR2 ANQGSEA, per germline. Trimming stripped 7 bases from V and 5 bases from J, with 17 bases between. The CDR3 is made up of 13 amino acids. CDR3 DNA sequence: TGCAGCGGCGCCCGAATTGCGGGGGAGACCCAGTACTTC. Encoded protein: CSGARIAGETQYF. Looking up the rest from reference TRBV29-1 and TRBJ2-5 gives the full variable domain: SAVISQKPSRDICQRGTSLTIQCQVDSQVTMMFWYRQQPGQSLTLIATANQGSEATYESGFVIDKFPISRPNLTFSTLTVSNMSPEDSSIYLCSGARIAGETQYFGPGTRLLVL.

The sample holds many counts of this clonotype. The chain combines TRBV13 with TRBJ2-7; TRBD2 matches at 7 bases. This CDR3 has 13 residues. CDR1 and CDR2 from the germline V gene are PRHDT and FYEKMQ (reference sequence). V was clipped by 5 bases and J by 2 bases; unmatched bases: 3. CDR3 in amino acids: CASSGGLTYEQYF. As DNA, the CDR3 is TGTGCCAGCAGCGGGGGACTAACCTACGAGCAGTACTTC.

This clonotype qualifies as medium-sized. Here the CDR3 DNA reads TGTGCCAGTAGCCTCGGGCAGGGCCGCAACGTCCTGACTTTC. This gives the protein CASSLGQGRNVLTF. The chain links TRBV19 to TRBJ2-6; maybe TRBD1 (5 bases). This CDR3 comprises 14 residues. Germline lookup yields CDR1 LNHDA and CDR2 SQIVND (reference sequence). The V end was cut by 6 bases, the J end by 9 bases, with 15 bases between.

This chain connects TRBV10-3 to TRBJ2-7, with TRBD2 matching over 8 bases. The ends lost 4 bases at V and 6 bases at J; junction bases unmatched: 5. The V gene's germline CDR1 is ENHRY and CDR2 SYGVKD. The CDR3 is 13 amino acids. CDR3 in DNA: TGTGCCATCAGTGCGGGAGGGCCGGGCGAGCAGTACTTC. It codes for CAISAGGPGEQYF.

This clonotype is deemed medium-sized. The V gene is TRBV7-2, the J gene TRBJ1-5, with D unresolved. The V gene lost 1 base and the J gene lost 5 bases, with 12 bases spanning the gap. Germline V CDR1 and CDR2: SGHTA, FQGNSA. The CDR3 has 15 amino acids. CDR3 coding DNA: TGTGCCAGCAGCTTAGACGCGGGCCAGTATCAGCCCCAGCATTTT. Protein product: CASSLDAGQYQPQHF.

This clonotype ranks as medium-sized. V usage is TRBV18 and J usage is TRBJ2-5; TRBD1 or TRBD2 may be the D gene (7 bases each). Germline V gene sequence: CDR1 KGHSH, CDR2 LQKENI. The CDR3 is made up of 16 amino acids. V was pared by 1 base and J by 3 bases, with 15 bases between. The CDR3 region is CASSPQVRGGEETQYF. DNA of the CDR3: TGTGCCAGCTCACCACAGGTCAGGGGGGGAGAAGAGACCCAGTACTTC.

This clonotype is medium-sized in the sample. This chain uses TRBV6-5 with TRBJ1-2, with TRBD1 as a possible D gene (5 bases). Trimming took off 5 bases at V and 4 bases at J, with 17 bases between the two ends. The CDR3 sequence is 15 residues long. Looked up from germline, CDR1 is MNHEY and CDR2 is SVGAGI. The CDR3 loop is CASSPIGAGSYGYTF. DNA of the CDR3: TGTGCCAGCAGTCCTATCGGCGCAGGGTCCTATGGCTACACCTTC.

As for this clonotype: One base separates it from a far larger clone, so it is likely a read error. The rearrangement links TRBV10-3 to TRBJ2-3, with 9 bases identical to TRBD2. This CDR3 comprises 16 residues. Germline CDR1 ENHRY, CDR2 SYGVKD. The CDR3 DNA sequence: TGTGCCAGCAGTGAATGGATTAGCGGGAGCGGGCATACGCAGTATTTT. This encodes CASSEWISGSGHTQYF.

This clonotype was picked up many times. The CDR3 spells CASSPNRLANTGELFF. CDR3 DNA: TGTGCCAGCTCACCGAACAGGTTAGCGAACACCGGGGAGCTGTTTTTT. The chain combines TRBV18 with TRBJ2-2; TRBD1 might be the D (5 bases). The germline V gene has CDR1 KGHSH and CDR2 LQKENI. V was shortened by 3 bases and J by 0 bases, with 11 bases between the two germline ends. This CDR3 has 16 amino acids. The full variable domain, completed using reference TRBV18 and TRBJ2-2, is NAGVMQNPRHLVRRRGQEARLRCSPMKGHSHVYWYRQLPEEGLKFMVYLQKENIIDESGMPKERFSAEFPKEGPSILRIQQVVRGDSAAYFCASSPNRLANTGELFFGEGSRLTVL.

This clonotype has a count of ten or more. The rearrangement links TRBV24-1 to TRBJ2-1; 8 nucleotides match TRBD2. The CDR3 is 16 amino acids. The V and J ends lost 0 bases and 6 bases, in that order; junction bases with no gene match: 6. Per germline, CDR1 KGHDR and CDR2 SFDVKD. The CDR3 coding sequence is TGTGCCACCAGTGATTTGGGTCTAGCGGGCCCCAATGAGCAGTTCTTC. The encoded protein is CATSDLGLAGPNEQFF.

This clonotype was observed at least ten times. The CDR3: CASTDGEGRGYTF. The CDR3 coding sequence is TGTGCCAGCACCGATGGGGAGGGTCGGGGCTACACCTTC. V gene TRBV5-6 combines with J gene TRBJ1-2, with unresolved D. The CDR3 runs to 13 residues. Germline lookup yields CDR1 SGHDT and CDR2 YYEEEE. Trimming took 6 bases from V and 8 from J, leaving 17 bases between them.

This clonotype was detected ten times or more. The chain links TRBV7-2 to TRBJ1-2, with 7 bases fitting TRBD1. V was pared by 4 bases and J by 8 bases, with 7 bases of the junction left unmatched. This CDR3 contains 13 residues. The V gene's germline CDR1 is SGHTA and CDR2 FQGNSA. Here the CDR3 reads CASSWDSGGGYTF. The DNA of the CDR3 is TGTGCCAGCAGCTGGGACAGCGGAGGCGGCTACACCTTC.

The table lists this clonotype with many counts. This rearrangement joins TRBV29-1 to TRBJ2-2; a possible D gene is TRBD2 (6 bases). Trimming pared 3 bases from V and 5 bases from J, leaving 16 bases between. The CDR3 runs 15 residues. CDR1 and CDR2 from the germline V gene are SQVTM and ANQGSEA. The CDR3 nucleotides are TGCAGCGTTGATGAAGGCGGACGGGAGACCGGGGAGCTGTTTTTT. Its protein is CSVDEGGRETGELFF.